This TCR beta chain was identified during a study of T-cell memory formation after mild COVID-19 (TCRdb year 2021). Context from the whole study: TCR sequence clusters from the two donors were largely donor specific. Two young, previously healthy adult volunteers made up the cohort, one male and one female. T-cell clones expanding and contracting after mild COVID-19 in two donors were tracked by longitudinal TCRalpha and TCRbeta repertoire sequencing. The study at large found these results: SARS-CoV-2 specificity was not confirmed for the second-wave clones peaking on day 37. The detection of some responding clones in pre-infection memory suggests that pre-existing cross-reactive memory T cells joined the SARS-CoV-2 response. The study included only a couple of mild cases, and larger cohorts that include severe cases with pre-infection samples were judged to be necessary. Contracting CD4+ clones were located mainly in the CM and EM memory subsets, whereas CD8+ clones were found to be enriched in EMRA. Balanced CD4/CD8 phenotypes were observed for clones contracting from day 15 to 85, whereas a bias towards CD4+ was observed for a second wave of clones expanding from day 15 to 37.

This clonotype was recorded a few times. Its recognized antigen is unknown. Base qualities are missing; no much larger clone stands one base away. Ficoll-Paque density gradient centrifugation was the method used to isolate PBMCs. V is shortened by 4 bases, J by 2 bases, and the region joining them spans 10 bases. The germline V gene specifies SQVTM as CDR1 and ANQGSEA as CDR2. The CDR3 sequence holds 13 residues, the cysteine and phenylalanine included. The CDR3 DNA has 39 bases and is translated from base 1. TCRdb lists the instrument as Illumina NovaSeq 6000. TCRalpha and TCRbeta cDNA libraries were built by 5'RACE with constant-segment primers, adding sample barcodes and unique molecular identifiers. RNA was extracted from every sample with Trizol reagent. Library amplification was performed in two PCR steps, and a second sample barcode and Illumina TruSeq adapters were introduced in the second step. Libraries were sequenced on an Illumina NovaSeq with 2 x 150 bp paired-end reads. The authors processed their data as follows. Reads were demultiplexed and collapsed into UMI-guided consensus sequences with migec v1.2.7. Using mixcr v2.1.11, UMI consensuses were aligned to TRA and TRB V and J templates and then assembled into clonotypes. Clonotypes were classified as expanded or contracted when called significant by both edgeR and NoisET, with noise models trained on biological replicates. For edgeR calls, the thresholds were a false discovery rate-adjusted p below 0.01 and a log2 fold-change of 1. As an exploratory analysis of dynamics, PCA with hierarchical clustering was applied to max-normalized trajectories of the 1000 most abundant clonotypes. Separately sequenced CD4+ and CD8+ repertoires were used to assign a CD4 or CD8 phenotype to each responding clone. TCRdb reprocessed the public reads (quality trimming at Q25 with fastp, clone calling with MiXCR) and kept in-frame beta chains. All rows with the same CDR3 protein become a single entry with the most common DNA and genes. The V and J calls shown here were made by TCRdb, not taken from the authors' results. The sample data list tens of thousands of distinct CDR3 sequences, and 6% to 8% of these were observed just once. The leading ten clones occupy approximately 1.3% of the sample.

The specimen sequenced was PBMCs or a T cell subset sorted from them (not recorded which). This clonotype was sampled from a man between 18 and 29 years old who had mild COVID-19 (a few samples of this study predate the infection). The sample titles of this study are shuffled in the database, so cell type and time point are left out; the donor was told from shared clones. Here the chain combines TRBV29-1 and TRBJ2-3, with no confident D gene call. This receptor has the CDR3 CSVVEQNTDTQYF. DNA sequence: TGCAGCGTTGTGGAACAGAACACAGATACGCAGTATTTT.